Below, one T cell receptor (beta chain) is given with its context. This sample is drawn from a study of blood T cell repertoires in COVID-19. Only in-frame clones appear in the TCRdb table, and some are missing; sequencing was by immunoSEQ multiplex PCR. Counted here are a few hundred thousand clones, roughly four fifths occurring once; the ten biggest clones make up roughly 5.1%. This TCR was sampled from a woman in her 50s who had recovered from COVID-19. The sequencing sample was made of PBMCs or T cells enriched from blood (not recorded which).

The CDR3 coding sequence is TGCGCCAGCAGCCAAGATCTCCCGGTGGGTGGGAGTAACTACGAGCAGTACTTC. It is translated as CASSQDLPVGGSNYEQYF. The rearrangement joins TRBV4-1 to TRBJ2-7; D may be TRBD2 (5 bases). The germline gives CDR1 MGHRA, CDR2 YSYEKL. This CDR3 is built from 18 residues. V gave up 0 bases and J gave up 3 bases, with 21 bases separating them.